Below are 24 T cell receptor beta chains sequenced from a single sample in a study of early T cells in non-severe SARS-CoV-2 infection. TCRdb fed the 5' RACE reads into MiXCR, producing one record per CDR3 protein. Of tens of thousands of distinct CDR3 sequences listed, more than 5% are singletons. The source material was whole blood. Source of these receptors: an adult who was a healthcare worker with PCR-confirmed SARS-CoV-2 infection or an uninfected control (not recorded which).

Many counts were recorded for this clonotype. The chain joins TRBV19 to TRBJ1-5; D unclear. Germline V CDR1 and CDR2: LNHDA, SQIVND (reference sequence). The CDR3 covers 14 residues. The V end was cut by 3 bases, the J end by 3 bases, with 9 bases between. CDR3 coding DNA: TGTGCCAGTAGTATTACGGACTTCAATCAGCCCCAGCATTTT. The encoded protein is CASSITDFNQPQHF. The full variable domain, with the rest looked up from reference TRBV19 and TRBJ1-5, is DGGITQSPKYLFRKEGQNVTLSCEQNLNHDAMYWYRQDPGQGLRLIYYSQIVNDFQKGDIAEGYSVSREKKESFPLTVTSAQKNPTAFYLCASSITDFNQPQHFGDGTRLSIL.

This clonotype has just a few counts. J is TRBJ2-2 and V is TRBV10-2; 8 nucleotides agree with TRBD1. The CDR3 consists of 14 residues. Per germline, CDR1 WSHSY and CDR2 SAAADI. V lost 7 bases, J lost 6 bases, and 7 bases stayed unmatched. CDR3 coding DNA: TGCGCCAGCATACGGACAGGGTCCCCCGGGGAGCTGTTTTTT. Protein sequence: CASIRTGSPGELFF.

At least ten counts were recorded for this clonotype. The V call is TRBV6-1, the J call TRBJ1-5, with a tentative D call TRBD1 (6 bases). V lost 10 bases to trimming and J lost 3 bases, with 13 bases between them. This CDR3 region has 13 residues. Germline CDR1 and CDR2: MNHNS and SASEGT. Here the CDR3 DNA reads TGTGCCACCCTGGACAGATCCAATCAGCCCCAGCATTTT. As protein: CATLDRSNQPQHF.

In its sample, this clonotype was seen a few times. The V gene is TRBV12-3 or TRBV12-4, the J gene TRBJ2-6, with 8 bases fitting TRBD1. After removal of 5 bases from V and 0 bases from J, the junction contained 6 bases not matched to a gene. The CDR3 runs to 17 residues. In nucleotides, the CDR3 is TGTGCCAGCAGTCGCGAGACAGGGGCCTCTGGGGCCAACGTCCTGACTTTC. It encodes CASSRETGASGANVLTF.

The chain carries TRBV4-1 and TRBJ2-2; perhaps TRBD2 as D (6 bases). The CDR3 is 15 residues long. The germline CDR1 and CDR2 sequences are MGHRA and YSYEKL. The V end lost 4 bases, the J end lost 5 bases, and 14 bases lay between the germline ends. CDR3 sequence (DNA): TGCGCCAGCAGCCCGAGCGGGTTTGGAACCGGGGAGCTGTTTTTT. It codes for CASSPSGFGTGELFF.

This clonotype was seen many times. The chain links TRBV21-1 to TRBJ2-1; TRBD1 reflects the table's D call only, with no check against the DNA. TRBV21-1 is labeled a pseudogene. CDR3 length equals 16 residues. The CDR3 DNA reads as TGTGCCACCTCTAGCGGGCGCCCCGAGGAACACAATGAGCAGTTCTTC. This encodes CATSSGRPEEHNEQFF.

This clonotype was counted many times. The chain joins TRBV5-1 to TRBJ2-1; no reliable D call. The CDR3 has 11 amino acids. Trimming cost V 4 bases and J 5 bases, with 4 bases left between them. The germline V gene has CDR1 SGHRS and CDR2 YFSETQ. This CDR3 reads CASSLNNEQFF. CDR3 nucleotides: TGCGCCAGCAGCCTTAACAATGAGCAGTTCTTC.

In regard to this clonotype: A much larger clone differs from this one at a single base, so this may be a read error. The rearrangement uses TRBV19 and TRBJ2-3, with D hard to call. Germline CDR1 LNHDA, CDR2 SQIVND (reference sequence). CDR3 length equals 15 residues. CDR3 sequence reads: CASSIAAFSTDTQNF. CDR3 sequence (DNA): TGTGCCAGTAGTATTGCAGCCTTTAGCACAGATACGCAGAATTTT.

This clonotype was found a few times. This chain joins TRBV20-1 and TRBJ2-7; TRBD2 is a possible D gene (6 bases). Germline V gene data show CDR1 as DFQATT and CDR2 as SNEGSKA (reference sequence). Trimming left V 3 bases short and J 2 bases short, with 17 bases between. The CDR3 consists of 15 residues. Here the CDR3 reads CSASSPGLVAYEQYF. CDR3 sequence (DNA): TGCAGTGCTAGTTCCCCGGGACTGGTGGCCTACGAGCAGTACTTC.

This clonotype was detected ten times or more. The chain has TRBV27 and TRBJ1-2; D unclear. The V end lost 6 bases, the J end lost 0 bases, and 8 bases lay between the germline ends. Germline loops: CDR1 MNHEY, CDR2 SMNVEV (reference sequence). The CDR3 sequence is 13 residues long. The CDR3 region is CASRLTANYGYTF. The CDR3 coding sequence is TGTGCCAGCAGATTGACGGCTAACTATGGCTACACCTTC.

The chain has TRBV7-9 and TRBJ2-2; TRBD2 might be the D (6 bases). This CDR3 spans 15 amino acids. Trimming removed 1 base at V and 1 base at J, with 7 bases between. Germline assignment: CDR1 SEHNR and CDR2 FQNEAQ (reference sequence). The CDR3 sequence: CASSLVSGNTGELFF. The DNA of the CDR3 is TGTGCCAGCAGCTTAGTTAGCGGGAACACCGGGGAGCTGTTTTTT.

This clonotype was seen repeatedly, ten times or more. V usage is TRBV11-1 and J usage is TRBJ2-7; 9 nucleotides align to TRBD1. CDR3 length: 15 residues. The V gene's germline CDR1 is SGHAT and CDR2 FQDESV (reference sequence). The trim removed 2 bases at V and 5 bases at J, leaving 7 bases unmatched. The CDR3 here is CASSLPGQGIHEQYF. CDR3 nucleotide sequence: TGTGCCAGCAGCTTACCGGGACAGGGTATCCACGAGCAGTACTTC.

This clonotype was recorded many times. The chain's CDR3 is CASSPGTSGQLPRELFF. CDR3 coding DNA: TGTGCCAGCAGCCCCGGGACTAGCGGCCAACTACCGAGGGAGCTGTTTTTT. V gene TRBV11-2 combines with J gene TRBJ2-2; 11 positions match TRBD2. The CDR3 spans 17 residues. V shed 5 bases and J 9 bases; nucleotides not matched to a gene: 14. Germline CDR1 SGHAT, CDR2 FQNNGV.

The V and J genes are TRBV18 and TRBJ1-4; the D is unclear. V dropped 1 base and J dropped 0 bases, with 3 bases sitting between them. The CDR3 is made up of 14 amino acids. Looked up from germline, CDR1 is KGHSH and CDR2 is LQKENI. CDR3 loop: CASSPLATNEKLFF. CDR3 DNA sequence: TGTGCCAGCTCACCACTAGCAACTAATGAAAAACTGTTTTTT.

This clonotype was seen a handful of times. CDR3 protein: CASSYILPGLAGRTGELFF. The DNA for the CDR3 is TGTGCCAGCAGCTACATCTTACCGGGACTAGCGGGAAGGACCGGGGAGCTGTTTTTT. The rearrangement links TRBV14 to TRBJ2-2; 13 bases map to TRBD2. V dropped 5 bases and J dropped 5; count of bases not matched to a gene: 14. The CDR3 sequence is 19 residues long. CDR1 SGHDN and CDR2 FVKESK come from the germline V gene.

This clonotype showed up many times. The CDR3 DNA reads as TGTGCCAGCAGCTTCCGGGACTCTAGCACAGATACGCAGTATTTT. This gives the protein CASSFRDSSTDTQYF. The chain joins TRBV5-4 to TRBJ2-3, with D possibly being TRBD2 (6 bases). Germline CDR1 is SGHNT and CDR2 is YYREEE (reference sequence). This CDR3 spans 15 amino acids. Trimming cost V 2 bases and J 0 bases, with 10 bases left between them.

In its sample, this clonotype was seen many times. The chain employs TRBV20-1 and TRBJ1-1, with a tentative D call TRBD1 (6 bases). Per germline, CDR1 DFQATT and CDR2 SNEGSKA (reference sequence). The CDR3 runs to 17 residues. Between the trimmed V and J ends, which lost 2 bases and 4 bases, there was a span of 23 bases. CDR3 protein: CSARRRLGARGITEAFF. The DNA of the CDR3 is TGCAGTGCTAGAAGGAGGCTGGGGGCGAGAGGGATCACTGAAGCTTTCTTT.

The CDR3 loop is CASSLWPRGRAEQYF. CDR3 in DNA: TGTGCCAGCAGTTTATGGCCCCGCGGGAGGGCCGAGCAGTACTTC. V is TRBV28 and J is TRBJ2-7, with TRBD2 matching over 9 bases. This CDR3 comprises 15 residues. The germline gives CDR1 MDHEN, CDR2 SYDVKM. The V segment lost 0 bases and the J segment 6 bases; nucleotides outside the gene matches: 6.

This clonotype was counted ten times or more. The chain has TRBV19 and TRBJ2-7, with 7 bases lining up with TRBD2. The V gene's germline CDR1 is LNHDA and CDR2 SQIVND (reference sequence). The CDR3 runs 15 residues. Unmatched junction bases numbered 4, after V lost 0 bases and J lost 2 bases. The CDR3 sequence: CASSIDPGLAYEQYF. CDR3 DNA sequence: TGTGCCAGTAGTATAGACCCCGGACTAGCCTACGAGCAGTACTTC.

This clonotype was observed at least ten times. Germline is not matched at one junction end, which may reflect a read error. V usage is TRBV20-1 and J usage is TRBJ2-1, with unresolved D. CDR1 and CDR2 from the germline V gene are DFQATT and SNEGSKA (reference sequence). The CDR3 is made up of 9 amino acids. Written as DNA, the CDR3 is TGCAGTGCCCCGGGCCCAACTCCCTTC. Translating gives CSAPGPTPF.

This clonotype showed up many times. The V call is TRBV19, the J call TRBJ2-7; D gene unclear. Per germline, CDR1 LNHDA and CDR2 SQIVND (reference sequence). V gave up 5 bases and J gave up 10 bases, with 18 bases separating them. The CDR3 has 13 amino acids. The CDR3 sequence is CASSDSPGQEQYF. The DNA of the CDR3 is TGTGCCAGTAGTGACTCCCCCGGCCAGGAACAGTACTTC.

This clonotype was seen at least ten times. The chain links TRBV4-1 to TRBJ1-5; D gene unclear. V lost 4 bases and J lost 1, with 11 bases in between. The CDR3 sequence is 15 residues long. The germline CDR1 and CDR2 sequences are MGHRA and YSYEKL. The DNA for the CDR3 is TGCGCCAGCAGCCTCCGGGAGACCAGCAATCAGCCCCAGCATTTT. Its protein product is CASSLRETSNQPQHF.

Many counts were recorded for this clonotype. The V and J genes are TRBV15 and TRBJ1-6; D may be TRBD1 (6 bases). The ends were cut back, 5 bases at V and 7 bases at J, with 18 bases in the middle. CDR3 length: 16 residues. CDR1 and CDR2 from the germline V gene are LNHNV and YYDKDF (reference sequence). In DNA form, the CDR3 reads TGTGCCACCAGCCAGGGGCGGGGGGCAGCAAATTCACCCCTCCACTTT. Its translation: CATSQGRGAANSPLHF.

This clonotype was recorded at least ten times. The gene calls are TRBV30 and TRBJ1-1; D perhaps matches TRBD1 (5 bases). This CDR3 comprises 13 residues. Per the germline V gene, CDR1 is GTSNPN and CDR2 is SVGIG (reference sequence). V dropped 0 bases and J dropped 3 bases, with 8 bases sitting between them. For the CDR3, the DNA is TGTGCCTGGAGTGTAGACAGAGACACTGAAGCTTTCTTT. Its protein product is CAWSVDRDTEAFF.